These T cell receptor beta chains were read from a single sample in a study of cytomegalovirus exposure and HLA in healthy donors. This table comes from immunoSEQ multiplex PCR, and its TCRdb copy is limited to in-frame clones, with some not included. The table lists approximately 180,000 clones, approximately 86% of them singletons. The sample was PBMCs. These receptors all come from a woman between 18 and 29 years old in good health and CMV-seronegative. The CDR3 runs from the conserved cysteine through the conserved F or W. The order of the fields is D gene, clone size, V gene, J gene, CDR3 DNA, CDR3 protein. A D gene is named only where the DNA matches it firmly. Only part of the rows carry a size: once, few, many, or a class if the clone is expanded.

-	-	TRBV7-8	TRBJ1-2	TGTGCCAGCAGCTTAGCCTCTACTAACTATGGCTACACCTTC	CASSLASTNYGYTF
TRBD1	-	TRBV30	TRBJ1-5	TGTGCCTGGAGTGGGGACAGGGGACCTTATAGCAATCAGCCCCAGCATTTT	CAWSGDRGPYSNQPQHF
TRBD1	-	TRBV6-1	TRBJ1-5	TGTGCCAGCAGGCCCGGGACAGGTAGCAATCAGCCCCAGCATTTT	CASRPGTGSNQPQHF
-	-	TRBV7-2	TRBJ2-2	TGTGCCAGCAGCTTAGCGCCACAGGGAAACACCGGGGAGCTGTTTTTT	CASSLAPQGNTGELFF
-	-	TRBV19	TRBJ1-2	TGTGCCAGTAGTATGGGCCCTATCCGGGGCTACACCTTC	CASSMGPIRGYTF
-	-	TRBV12-1	TRBJ1-1	TGTGCCGGGGCGGAGGGCGGAAACACTGAAGCTTTCTTT	CAGAEGGNTEAFF
-	-	TRBV6-5	TRBJ1-1	TGTGCCAGCAGTTACTCCCCCCAAGGACTAAACACTGAAGCTTTCTTT	CASSYSPQGLNTEAFF
-	-	TRBV28	TRBJ2-5	TGTGCCAGCAGCTACAGGGTAGGGACCCAGTACTTC	CASSYRVGTQYF
-	-	TRBV28	TRBJ1-2	TGTGCCAGCAGTTTGGGACAAGGCTACACCTTC	CASSLGQGYTF
TRBD1	once	TRBV5-1	TRBJ1-3	TGCGCCAGCAAAGGGACAGGGACTGGAAACACCATATATTTT	CASKGTGTGNTIYF
TRBD1	-	TRBV7-9	TRBJ1-2	TGTGCCAGCAGCTTAGATGCCGGGACAGCTAACTATGGCTACACCTTC	CASSLDAGTANYGYTF
TRBD1	-	TRBV7-9	TRBJ2-5	TGTGCCAGCAGACCCGGGACAGGGGGGCGAGAGACCCAGTACTTC	CASRPGTGGRETQYF
-	-	TRBV4-1	TRBJ2-6	TGCGCCAGCAGCCCCCGGGACTTTAGGGCCAACGTCCTGACTTTC	CASSPRDFRANVLTF
-	-	TRBV28	TRBJ1-2	TGTGCCAGCAGGGGGGGAGGGACGAACTATGGCTACACCTTC	CASRGGGTNYGYTF